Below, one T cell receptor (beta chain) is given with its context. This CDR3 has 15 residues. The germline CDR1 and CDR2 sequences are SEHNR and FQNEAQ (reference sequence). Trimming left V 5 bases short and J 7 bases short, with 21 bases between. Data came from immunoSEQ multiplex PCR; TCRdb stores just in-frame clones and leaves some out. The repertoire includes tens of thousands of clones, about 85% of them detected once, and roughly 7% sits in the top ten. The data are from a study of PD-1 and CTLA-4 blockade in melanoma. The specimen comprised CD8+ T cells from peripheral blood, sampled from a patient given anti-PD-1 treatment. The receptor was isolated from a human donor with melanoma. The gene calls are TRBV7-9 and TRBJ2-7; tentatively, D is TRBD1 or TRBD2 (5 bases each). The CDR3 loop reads CASSLYSGTTEEQYF. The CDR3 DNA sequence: TGTGCCAGCAGCCTATATTCCGGGACCACGGAAGAGCAGTACTTC.